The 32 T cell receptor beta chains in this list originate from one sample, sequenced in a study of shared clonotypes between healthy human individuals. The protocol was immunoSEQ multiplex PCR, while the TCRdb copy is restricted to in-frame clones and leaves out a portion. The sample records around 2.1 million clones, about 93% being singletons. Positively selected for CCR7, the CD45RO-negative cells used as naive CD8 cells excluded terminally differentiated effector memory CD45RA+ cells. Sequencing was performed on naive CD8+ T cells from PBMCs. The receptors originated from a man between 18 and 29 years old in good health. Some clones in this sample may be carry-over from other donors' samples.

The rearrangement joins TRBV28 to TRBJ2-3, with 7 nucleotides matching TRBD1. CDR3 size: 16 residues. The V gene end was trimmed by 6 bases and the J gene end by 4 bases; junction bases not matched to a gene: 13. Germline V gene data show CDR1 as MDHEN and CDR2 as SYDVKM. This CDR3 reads CASSPRQGVVSDTQYF. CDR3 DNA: TGTGCCAGCAGCCCTCGACAGGGTGTCGTCTCAGATACGCAGTATTTT. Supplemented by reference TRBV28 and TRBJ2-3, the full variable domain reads DVKVTQSSRYLVKRTGEKVFLECVQDMDHENMFWYRQDPGLGLRLIYFSYDVKMKEKGDIPEGYSVSREKKERFSLILESASTNQTSMYLCASSPRQGVVSDTQYFGPGTRLTVL.

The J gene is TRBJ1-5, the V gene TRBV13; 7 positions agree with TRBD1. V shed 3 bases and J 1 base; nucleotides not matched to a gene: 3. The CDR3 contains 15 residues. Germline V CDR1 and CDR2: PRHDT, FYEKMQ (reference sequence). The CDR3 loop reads CASSFRGMSNQPQHF. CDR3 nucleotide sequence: TGTGCCAGCAGCTTCAGGGGGATGAGCAATCAGCCCCAGCATTTT.

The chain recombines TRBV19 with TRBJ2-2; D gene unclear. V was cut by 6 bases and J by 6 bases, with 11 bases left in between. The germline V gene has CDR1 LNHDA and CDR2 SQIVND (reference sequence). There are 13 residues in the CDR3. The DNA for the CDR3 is TGTGCCAGTAGCCGGACCCACCCCGGGGAGCTGTTTTTT. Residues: CASSRTHPGELFF.

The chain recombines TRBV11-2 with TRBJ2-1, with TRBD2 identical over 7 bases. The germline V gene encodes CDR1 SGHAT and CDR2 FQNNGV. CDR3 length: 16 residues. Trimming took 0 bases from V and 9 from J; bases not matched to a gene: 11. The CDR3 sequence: CASSLDMKRGEAEQFF. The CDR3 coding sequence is TGTGCCAGCAGCTTAGATATGAAGCGGGGTGAGGCTGAGCAGTTCTTC. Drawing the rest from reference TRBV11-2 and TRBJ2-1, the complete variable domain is EAGVAQSPRYKIIEKRQSVAFWCNPISGHATLYWYQQILGQGPKLLIQFQNNGVVDDSQLPKDRFSAERLKGVDSTLKIQPAKLEDSAVYLCASSLDMKRGEAEQFFGPGTRLTVL.

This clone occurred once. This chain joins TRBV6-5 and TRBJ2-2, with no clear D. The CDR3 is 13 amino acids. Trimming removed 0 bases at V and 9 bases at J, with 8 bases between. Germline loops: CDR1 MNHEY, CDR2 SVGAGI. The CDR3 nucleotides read TGTGCCAGCAGTTACTCCGGGCAACGGGAGCTGTTTTTT. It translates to CASSYSGQRELFF.

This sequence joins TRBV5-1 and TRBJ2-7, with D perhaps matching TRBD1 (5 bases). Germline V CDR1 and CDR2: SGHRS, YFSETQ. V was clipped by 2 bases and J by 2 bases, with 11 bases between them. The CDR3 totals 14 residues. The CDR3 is CASSFRGAPYEQYF. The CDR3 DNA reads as TGCGCCAGCAGCTTTCGTGGGGCCCCCTACGAGCAGTACTTC. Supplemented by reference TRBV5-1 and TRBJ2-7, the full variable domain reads KAGVTQTPRYLIKTRGQQVTLSCSPISGHRSVSWYQQTPGQGLQFLFEYFSETQRNKGNFPGRFSGRQFSNSRSEMNVSTLELGDSALYLCASSFRGAPYEQYFGPGTRLTVT.

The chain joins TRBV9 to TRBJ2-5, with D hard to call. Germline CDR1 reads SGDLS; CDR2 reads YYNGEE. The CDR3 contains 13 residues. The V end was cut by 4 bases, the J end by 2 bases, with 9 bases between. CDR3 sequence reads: CASSSGRQETQYF. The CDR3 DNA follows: TGTGCCAGCAGCTCGGGCAGGCAAGAGACCCAGTACTTC.

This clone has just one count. As DNA, the CDR3 is TGTGCCAGCAGCGGGGACAGGTCAGAGACCCAGTACTTC. It specifies CASSGDRSETQYF. This chain links TRBV6-1 with TRBJ2-5, with 8 nucleotides matching TRBD1. The length of the CDR3 is 13 residues. The V segment lost 6 bases and the J segment 4 bases; nucleotides outside the gene matches: 4. Germline V CDR1 and CDR2: MNHNS, SASEGT.

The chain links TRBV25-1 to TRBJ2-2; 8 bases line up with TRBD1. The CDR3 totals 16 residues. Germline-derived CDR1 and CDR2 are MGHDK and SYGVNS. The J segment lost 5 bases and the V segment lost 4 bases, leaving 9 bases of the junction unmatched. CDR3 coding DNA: TGTGCCAGCAGTGGTCCGGGACAGGCCTTGACCGGGGAGCTGTTTTTT. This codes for CASSGPGQALTGELFF.

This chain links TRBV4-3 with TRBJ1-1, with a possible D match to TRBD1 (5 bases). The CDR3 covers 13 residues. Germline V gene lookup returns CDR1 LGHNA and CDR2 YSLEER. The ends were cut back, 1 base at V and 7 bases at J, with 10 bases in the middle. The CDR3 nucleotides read TGCGCCAGCAGCCAAGTACCAGGGTTTGAAGCTTTCTTT. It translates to CASSQVPGFEAFF.

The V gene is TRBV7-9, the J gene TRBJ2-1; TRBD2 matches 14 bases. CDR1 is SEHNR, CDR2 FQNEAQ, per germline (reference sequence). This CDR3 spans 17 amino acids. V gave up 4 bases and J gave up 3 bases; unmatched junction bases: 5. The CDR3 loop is CASSSGTSGRGYNEQFF. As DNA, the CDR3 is TGTGCCAGCAGCTCCGGGACTAGCGGGAGAGGCTACAATGAGCAGTTCTTC. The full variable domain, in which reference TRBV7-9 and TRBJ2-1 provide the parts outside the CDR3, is DTGVSQNPRHKITKRGQNVTFRCDPISEHNRLYWYRQTLGQGPEFLTYFQNEAQLEKSRLLSDRFSAERPKGSFSTLEIQRTEQGDSAMYLCASSSGTSGRGYNEQFFGPGTRLTVL.

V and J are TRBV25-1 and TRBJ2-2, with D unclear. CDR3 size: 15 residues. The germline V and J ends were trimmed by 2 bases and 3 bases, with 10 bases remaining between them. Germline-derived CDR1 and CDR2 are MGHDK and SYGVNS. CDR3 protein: CASSEPSDYTGELFF. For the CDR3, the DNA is TGTGCCAGCAGTGAACCCAGCGATTACACCGGGGAGCTGTTTTTT. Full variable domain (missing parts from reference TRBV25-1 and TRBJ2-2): EADIYQTPRYLVIGTGKKITLECSQTMGHDKMYWYQQDPGMELHLIHYSYGVNSTEKGDLSSESTVSRIRTEHFPLTLESARPSHTSQYLCASSEPSDYTGELFFGEGSRLTVL.

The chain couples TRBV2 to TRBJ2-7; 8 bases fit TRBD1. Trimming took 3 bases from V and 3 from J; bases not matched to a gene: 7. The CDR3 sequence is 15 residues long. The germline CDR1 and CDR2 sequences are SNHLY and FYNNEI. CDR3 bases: TGTGCCAGCAGTGAGTCGACAGGGGCAATCTACGAGCAGTACTTC. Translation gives CASSESTGAIYEQYF.

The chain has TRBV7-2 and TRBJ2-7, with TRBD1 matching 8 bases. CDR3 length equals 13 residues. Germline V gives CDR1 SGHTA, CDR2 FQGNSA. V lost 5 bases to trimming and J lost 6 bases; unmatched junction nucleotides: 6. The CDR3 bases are TGTGCCAGCAGCACCTGGACAGGGTCCGAGCAGTACTTC. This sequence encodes CASSTWTGSEQYF.

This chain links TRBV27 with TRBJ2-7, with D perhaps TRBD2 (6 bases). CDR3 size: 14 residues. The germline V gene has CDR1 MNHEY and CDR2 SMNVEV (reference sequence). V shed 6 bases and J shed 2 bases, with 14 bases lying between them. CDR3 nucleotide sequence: TGTGCCAGCAGCCCGCCGGGGGTGACCTACGAGCAGTACTTC. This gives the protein CASSPPGVTYEQYF.

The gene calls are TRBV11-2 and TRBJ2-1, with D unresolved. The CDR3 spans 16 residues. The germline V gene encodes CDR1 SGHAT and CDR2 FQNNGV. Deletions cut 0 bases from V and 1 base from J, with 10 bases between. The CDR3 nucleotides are TGTGCCAGCAGCTTAGATCTCAAGCCATCCTACAATGAGCAGTTCTTC. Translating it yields CASSLDLKPSYNEQFF.

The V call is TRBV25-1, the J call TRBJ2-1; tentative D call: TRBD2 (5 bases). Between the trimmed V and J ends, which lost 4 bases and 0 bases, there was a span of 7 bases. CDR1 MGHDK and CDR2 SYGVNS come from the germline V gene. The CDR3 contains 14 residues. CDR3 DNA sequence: TGTGCCAGCAGTGTACGGGGCTCCTACAATGAGCAGTTCTTC. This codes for CASSVRGSYNEQFF.

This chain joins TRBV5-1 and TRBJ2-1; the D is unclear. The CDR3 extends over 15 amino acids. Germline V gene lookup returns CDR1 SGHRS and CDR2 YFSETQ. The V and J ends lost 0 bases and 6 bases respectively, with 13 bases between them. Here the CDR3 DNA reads TGCGCCAGCAGCTTGGAGGCCTATATGGGCAATGAGCAGTTCTTC. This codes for CASSLEAYMGNEQFF.

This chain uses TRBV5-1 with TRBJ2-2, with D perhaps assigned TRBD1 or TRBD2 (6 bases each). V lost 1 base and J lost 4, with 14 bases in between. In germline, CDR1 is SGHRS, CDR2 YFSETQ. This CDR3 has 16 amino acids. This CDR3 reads CASSLTGGDSTGELFF. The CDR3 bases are TGCGCCAGCAGCTTGACCGGGGGCGATAGCACCGGGGAGCTGTTTTTT.

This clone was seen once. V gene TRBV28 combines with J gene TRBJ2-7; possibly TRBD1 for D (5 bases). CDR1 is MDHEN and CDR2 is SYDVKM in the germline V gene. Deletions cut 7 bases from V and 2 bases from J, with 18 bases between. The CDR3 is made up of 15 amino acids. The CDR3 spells CASKPLQDKPYEQYF. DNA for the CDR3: TGTGCCAGCAAACCGTTGCAGGACAAACCCTACGAGCAGTACTTC. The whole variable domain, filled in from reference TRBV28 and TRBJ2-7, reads DVKVTQSSRYLVKRTGEKVFLECVQDMDHENMFWYRQDPGLGLRLIYFSYDVKMKEKGDIPEGYSVSREKKERFSLILESASTNQTSMYLCASKPLQDKPYEQYFGPGTRLTVT.

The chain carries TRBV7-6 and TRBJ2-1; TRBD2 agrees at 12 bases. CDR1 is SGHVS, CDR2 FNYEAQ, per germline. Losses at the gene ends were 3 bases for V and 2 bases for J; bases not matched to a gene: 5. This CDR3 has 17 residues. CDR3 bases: TGTGCCAGCAGCTTTCAACTAGCGGGAGGAACCTACAATGAGCAGTTCTTC. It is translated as CASSFQLAGGTYNEQFF.

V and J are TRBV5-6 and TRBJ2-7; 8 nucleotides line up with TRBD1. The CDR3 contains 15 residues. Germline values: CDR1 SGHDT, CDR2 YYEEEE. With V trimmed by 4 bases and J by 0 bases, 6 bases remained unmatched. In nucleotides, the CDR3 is TGTGCCAGCAGCCCGGGACAGGCCCTCTCCTACGAGCAGTACTTC. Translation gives CASSPGQALSYEQYF. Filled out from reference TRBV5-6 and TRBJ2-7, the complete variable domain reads DAGVTQSPTHLIKTRGQQVTLRCSPKSGHDTVSWYQQALGQGPQFIFQYYEEEERQRGNFPDRFSGHQFPNYSSELNVNALLLGDSALYLCASSPGQALSYEQYFGPGTRLTVT.

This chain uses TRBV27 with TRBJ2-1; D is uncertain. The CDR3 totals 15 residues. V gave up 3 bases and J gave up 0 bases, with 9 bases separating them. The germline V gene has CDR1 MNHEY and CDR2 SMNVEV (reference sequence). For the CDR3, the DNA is TGTGCCAGCAGTTTCCAGGCGAGCTCCTACAATGAGCAGTTCTTC. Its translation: CASSFQASSYNEQFF.

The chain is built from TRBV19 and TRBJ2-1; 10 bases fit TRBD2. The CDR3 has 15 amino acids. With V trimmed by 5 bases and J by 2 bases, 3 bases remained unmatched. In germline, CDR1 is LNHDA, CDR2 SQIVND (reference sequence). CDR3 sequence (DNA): TGTGCCAGTAGTTGGACTAGCGGAACCTACAATGAGCAGTTCTTC. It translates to CASSWTSGTYNEQFF.

In DNA, the CDR3 is TGTGCCAGCAGTTTATCGTCCAGGGGTGGATACGAGCAGTACTTC. This codes for CASSLSSRGGYEQYF. The gene calls are TRBV27 and TRBJ2-7; possible D gene TRBD1, 6 bases. This CDR3 spans 15 amino acids. The germline CDR1 and CDR2 sequences are MNHEY and SMNVEV (reference sequence). Trimming removed 0 bases at V and 4 bases at J, with 13 bases between.

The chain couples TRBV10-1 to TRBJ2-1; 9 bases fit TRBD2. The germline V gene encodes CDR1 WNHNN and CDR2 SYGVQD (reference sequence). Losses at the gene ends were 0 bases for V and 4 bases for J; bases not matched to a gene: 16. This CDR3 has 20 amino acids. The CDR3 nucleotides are TGCGCCAGCAGTGAGTCGCCATCTTGGGCTAGCGGGAAGGTGTACAATGAGCAGTTCTTC. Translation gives CASSESPSWASGKVYNEQFF.

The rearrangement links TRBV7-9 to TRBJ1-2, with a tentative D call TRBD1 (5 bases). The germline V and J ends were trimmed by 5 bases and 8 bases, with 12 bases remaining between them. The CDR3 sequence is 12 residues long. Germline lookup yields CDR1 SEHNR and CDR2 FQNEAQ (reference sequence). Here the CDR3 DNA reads TGTGCCAGCAGCGAACCGACAGAGGGCTACACCTTC. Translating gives CASSEPTEGYTF.

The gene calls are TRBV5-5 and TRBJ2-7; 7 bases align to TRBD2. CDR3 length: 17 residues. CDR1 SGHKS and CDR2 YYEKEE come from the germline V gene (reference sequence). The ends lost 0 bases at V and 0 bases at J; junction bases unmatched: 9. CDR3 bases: TGTGCCAGCAGCTTGGGCAGCGGGACGCTCTACTCCTACGAGCAGTACTTC. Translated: CASSLGSGTLYSYEQYF. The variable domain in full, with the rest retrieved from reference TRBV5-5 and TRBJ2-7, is DAGVTQSPTHLIKTRGQQVTLRCSPISGHKSVSWYQQVLGQGPQFIFQYYEKEERGRGNFPDRFSARQFPNYSSELNVNALLLGDSALYLCASSLGSGTLYSYEQYFGPGTRLTVT.

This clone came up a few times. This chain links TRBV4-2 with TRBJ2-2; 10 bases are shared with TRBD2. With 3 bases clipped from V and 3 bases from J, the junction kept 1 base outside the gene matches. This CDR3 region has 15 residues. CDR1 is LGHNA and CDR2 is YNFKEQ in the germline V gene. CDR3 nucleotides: TGTGCCAGCAGCCATCTAGCGGGAGACACCGGGGAGCTGTTTTTT. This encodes CASSHLAGDTGELFF.

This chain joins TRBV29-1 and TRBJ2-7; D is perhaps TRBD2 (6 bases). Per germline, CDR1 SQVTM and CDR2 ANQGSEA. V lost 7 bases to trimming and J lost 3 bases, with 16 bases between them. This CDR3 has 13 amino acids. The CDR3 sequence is CSATLGLSYEQYF. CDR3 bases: TGCAGCGCTACATTGGGACTGAGCTACGAGCAGTACTTC.

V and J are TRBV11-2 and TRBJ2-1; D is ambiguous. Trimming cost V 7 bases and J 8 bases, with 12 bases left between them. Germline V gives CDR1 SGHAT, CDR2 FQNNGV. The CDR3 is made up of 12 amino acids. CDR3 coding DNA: TGTGCCAGCACCACGGCTAGAGATGAGCAGTTCTTC. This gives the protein CASTTARDEQFF.

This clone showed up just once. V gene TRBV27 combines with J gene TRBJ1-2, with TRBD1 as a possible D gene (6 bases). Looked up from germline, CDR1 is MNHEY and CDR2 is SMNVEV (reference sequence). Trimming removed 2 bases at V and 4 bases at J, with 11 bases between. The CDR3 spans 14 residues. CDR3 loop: CASSLQGHPYGYTF. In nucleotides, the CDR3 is TGTGCCAGCAGTTTACAGGGGCACCCCTATGGCTACACCTTC.